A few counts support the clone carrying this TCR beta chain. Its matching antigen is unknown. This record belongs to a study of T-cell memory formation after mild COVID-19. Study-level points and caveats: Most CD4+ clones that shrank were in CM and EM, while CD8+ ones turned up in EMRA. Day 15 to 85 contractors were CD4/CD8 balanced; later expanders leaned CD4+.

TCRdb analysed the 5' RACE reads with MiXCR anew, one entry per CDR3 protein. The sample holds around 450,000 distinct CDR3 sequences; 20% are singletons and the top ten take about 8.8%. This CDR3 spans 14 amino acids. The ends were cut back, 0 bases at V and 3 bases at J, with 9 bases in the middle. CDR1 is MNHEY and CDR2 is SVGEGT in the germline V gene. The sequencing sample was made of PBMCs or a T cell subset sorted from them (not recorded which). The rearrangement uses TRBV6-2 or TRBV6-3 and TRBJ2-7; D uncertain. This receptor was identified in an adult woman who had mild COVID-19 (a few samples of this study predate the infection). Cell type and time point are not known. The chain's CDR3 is CASSYSGKLYEQYF. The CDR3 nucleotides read TGTGCCAGCAGTTACTCAGGGAAACTCTACGAGCAGTACTTC.